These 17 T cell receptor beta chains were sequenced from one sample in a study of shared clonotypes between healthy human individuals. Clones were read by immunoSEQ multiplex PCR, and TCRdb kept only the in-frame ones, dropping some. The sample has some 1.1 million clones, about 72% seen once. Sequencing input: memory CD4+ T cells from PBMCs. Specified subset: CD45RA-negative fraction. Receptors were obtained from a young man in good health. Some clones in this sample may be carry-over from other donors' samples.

CDR3 protein: CASSFNGELNYEQYF. CDR3 sequence (DNA): TGTGCCAGCAGCTTTAACGGGGAGTTAAACTACGAGCAGTACTTC. The rearrangement uses TRBV7-9 and TRBJ2-7; perhaps TRBD2 as D (5 bases). Per germline, CDR1 SEHNR and CDR2 FQNEAQ (reference sequence). The CDR3 length is 15 residues. V lost 3 bases, J lost 3 bases, and 15 bases lay in between.

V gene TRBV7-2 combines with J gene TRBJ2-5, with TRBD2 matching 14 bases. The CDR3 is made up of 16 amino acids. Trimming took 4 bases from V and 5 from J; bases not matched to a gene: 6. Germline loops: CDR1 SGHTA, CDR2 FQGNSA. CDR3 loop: CASSSGTSGSGETQYF. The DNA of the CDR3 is TGTGCCAGCAGCTCCGGGACTAGCGGGAGTGGGGAGACCCAGTACTTC. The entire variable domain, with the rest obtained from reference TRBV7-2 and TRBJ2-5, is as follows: GAGVSQSPSNKVTEKGKDVELRCDPISGHTALYWYRQSLGQGLEFLIYFQGNSAPDKSGLPSDRFSAERTGGSVSTLTIQRTQQEDSAVYLCASSSGTSGSGETQYFGPGTRLLVL.

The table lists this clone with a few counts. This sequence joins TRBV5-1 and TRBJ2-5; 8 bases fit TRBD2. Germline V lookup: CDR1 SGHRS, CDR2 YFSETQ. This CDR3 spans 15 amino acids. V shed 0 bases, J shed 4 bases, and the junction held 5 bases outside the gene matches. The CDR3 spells CASSLALAGSETQYF. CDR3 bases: TGCGCCAGCAGCTTGGCATTAGCGGGATCAGAGACCCAGTACTTC.

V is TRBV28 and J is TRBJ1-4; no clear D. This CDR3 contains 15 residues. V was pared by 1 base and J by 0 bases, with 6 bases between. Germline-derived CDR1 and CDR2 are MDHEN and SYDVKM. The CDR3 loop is CASSLSGSTNEKLFF. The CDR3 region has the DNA TGTGCCAGCAGTTTATCAGGTTCAACTAATGAAAAACTGTTTTTT. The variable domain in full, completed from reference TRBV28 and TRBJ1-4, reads DVKVTQSSRYLVKRTGEKVFLECVQDMDHENMFWYRQDPGLGLRLIYFSYDVKMKEKGDIPEGYSVSREKKERFSLILESASTNQTSMYLCASSLSGSTNEKLFFGSGTQLSVL.

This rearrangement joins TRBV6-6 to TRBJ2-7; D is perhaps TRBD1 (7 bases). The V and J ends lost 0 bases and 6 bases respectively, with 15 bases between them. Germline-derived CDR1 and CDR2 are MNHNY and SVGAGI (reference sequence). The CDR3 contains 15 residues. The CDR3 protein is CASSYSMQGGAEQYF. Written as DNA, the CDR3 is TGTGCCAGCAGTTACTCGATGCAGGGGGGAGCCGAGCAGTACTTC.

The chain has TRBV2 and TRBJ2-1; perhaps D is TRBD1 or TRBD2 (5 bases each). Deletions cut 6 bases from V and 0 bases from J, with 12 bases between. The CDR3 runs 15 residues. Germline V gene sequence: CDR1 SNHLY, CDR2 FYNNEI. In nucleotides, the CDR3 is TGTGCCAGCAGCAGGGACGGCAGCTCCTACAATGAGCAGTTCTTC. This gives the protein CASSRDGSSYNEQFF.

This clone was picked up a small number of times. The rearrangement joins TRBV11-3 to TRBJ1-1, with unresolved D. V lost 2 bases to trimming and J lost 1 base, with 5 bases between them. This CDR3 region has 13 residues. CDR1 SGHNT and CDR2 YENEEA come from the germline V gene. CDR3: CASSLKGNTEAFF. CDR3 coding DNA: TGTGCCAGCAGCTTAAAAGGGAACACTGAAGCTTTCTTT.

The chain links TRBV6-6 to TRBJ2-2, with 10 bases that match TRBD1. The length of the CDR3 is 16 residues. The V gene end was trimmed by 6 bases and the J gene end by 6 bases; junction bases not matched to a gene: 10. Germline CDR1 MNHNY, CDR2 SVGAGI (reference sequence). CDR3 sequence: CASSHRPDRGAGELFF. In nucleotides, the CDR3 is TGTGCCAGCAGCCACCGCCCGGACAGGGGGGCCGGGGAGCTGTTTTTT.

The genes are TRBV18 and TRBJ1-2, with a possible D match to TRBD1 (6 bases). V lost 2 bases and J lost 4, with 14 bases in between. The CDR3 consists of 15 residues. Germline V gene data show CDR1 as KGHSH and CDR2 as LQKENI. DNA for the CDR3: TGTGCCAGCTCACCAGCAAGGACAGACCTCTATGGCTACACCTTC. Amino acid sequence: CASSPARTDLYGYTF.

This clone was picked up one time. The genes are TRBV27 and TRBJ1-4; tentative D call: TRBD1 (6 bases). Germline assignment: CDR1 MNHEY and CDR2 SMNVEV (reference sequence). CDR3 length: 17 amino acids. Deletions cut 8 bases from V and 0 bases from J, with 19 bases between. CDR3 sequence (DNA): TGTGCCAGCGCCTTACTGGGGGGCACAGCAACTAATGAAAAACTGTTTTTT. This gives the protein CASALLGGTATNEKLFF.

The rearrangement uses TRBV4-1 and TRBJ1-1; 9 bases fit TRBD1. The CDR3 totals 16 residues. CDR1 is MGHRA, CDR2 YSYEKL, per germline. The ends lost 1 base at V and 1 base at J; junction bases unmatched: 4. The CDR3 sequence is CASSQVQGAPNTEAFF. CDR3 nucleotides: TGCGCCAGCAGCCAAGTACAGGGGGCTCCGAACACTGAAGCTTTCTTT.

CDR3 region: CASTAFENTIYF. The CDR3 DNA is TGTGCCAGTACAGCGTTTGAAAACACCATATATTTT. V and J are TRBV19 and TRBJ1-3; D ambiguous. The V and J ends lost 7 bases and 6 bases respectively, with 10 bases between them. The CDR3 is 12 amino acids. The V gene's germline CDR1 is LNHDA and CDR2 SQIVND (reference sequence). Full variable domain (outside the CDR3, taken from reference TRBV19 and TRBJ1-3): DGGITQSPKYLFRKEGQNVTLSCEQNLNHDAMYWYRQDPGQGLRLIYYSQIVNDFQKGDIAEGYSVSREKKESFPLTVTSAQKNPTAFYLCASTAFENTIYFGEGSWLTVV.

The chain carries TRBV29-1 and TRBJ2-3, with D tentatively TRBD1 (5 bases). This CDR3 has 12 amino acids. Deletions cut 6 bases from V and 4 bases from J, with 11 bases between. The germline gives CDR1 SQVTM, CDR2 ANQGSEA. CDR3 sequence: CSVDGHSDTQYF. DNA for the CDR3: TGCAGCGTAGATGGACATTCAGATACGCAGTATTTT.

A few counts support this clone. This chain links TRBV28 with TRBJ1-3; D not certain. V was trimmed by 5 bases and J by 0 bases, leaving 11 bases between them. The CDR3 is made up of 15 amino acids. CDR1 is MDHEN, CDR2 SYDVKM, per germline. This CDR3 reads CASSTIGGSGNTIYF. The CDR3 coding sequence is TGTGCCAGCAGTACTATCGGTGGCTCTGGAAACACCATATATTTT.

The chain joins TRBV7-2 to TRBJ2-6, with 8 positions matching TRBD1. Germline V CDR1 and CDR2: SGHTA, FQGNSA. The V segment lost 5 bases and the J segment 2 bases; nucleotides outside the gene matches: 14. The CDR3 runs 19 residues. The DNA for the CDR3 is TGTGCCAGCAGCCGCGACCCGAGACAGGGGCGCACTGGGGCCAACGTCCTGACTTTC. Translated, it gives CASSRDPRQGRTGANVLTF.

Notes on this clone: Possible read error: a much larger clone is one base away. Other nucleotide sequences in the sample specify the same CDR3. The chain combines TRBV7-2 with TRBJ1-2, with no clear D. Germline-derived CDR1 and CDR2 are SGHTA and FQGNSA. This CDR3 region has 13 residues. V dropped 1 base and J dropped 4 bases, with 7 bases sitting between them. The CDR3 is CASSLGQSYGYTF. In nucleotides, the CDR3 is TGTGCCAGCAGCTTAGGGCAGTCCTATGGCTACACCTTC.

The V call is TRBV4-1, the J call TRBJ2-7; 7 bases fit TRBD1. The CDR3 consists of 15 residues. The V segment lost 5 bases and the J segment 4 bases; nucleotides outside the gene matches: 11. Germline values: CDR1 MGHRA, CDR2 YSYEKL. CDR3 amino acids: CASSDTGQVGYEQYF. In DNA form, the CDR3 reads TGCGCCAGCAGCGACACAGGACAGGTAGGATACGAGCAGTACTTC.